This T cell receptor (beta chain) was captured by sequencing in a study of blood T cell repertoires in COVID-19. Sequenced by immunoSEQ multiplex PCR; TCRdb stores in-frame clones only, minus some. The sample records more than 250,000 clones, around 87% being singletons. Germline V gene data show CDR1 as GTSNPN and CDR2 as SVGIG (reference sequence). Deletions cut 4 bases from V and 4 bases from J, with 10 bases between. This CDR3 region has 12 residues. Only one count was recorded for this clone. Sequencing input: peripheral blood. The receptor was derived from a woman aged 25 to 39 who had recovered from COVID-19. V gene TRBV30 combines with J gene TRBJ1-2; no reliable D call. The CDR3 bases are TGTGCCTGGACCGACACCGGCTATGGCTACACCTTC. Its translation is CAWTDTGYGYTF.